The 32 T cell receptor beta chains reported below all come from one sample, sequenced in a study of blood T cell repertoires in COVID-19. TCRdb's table, derived via immunoSEQ multiplex PCR, lists solely in-frame clones and lacks some. The table has 70,000 to 100,000 clones, roughly 80% seen once. Sample: peripheral blood. These receptors came from a woman of 80 years or more with acute or convalescent COVID-19.

This clone was recorded only once. This chain links TRBV13 with TRBJ2-3; no definite D call. Germline loops: CDR1 PRHDT, CDR2 FYEKMQ (reference sequence). Trimming took off 2 bases at V and 5 bases at J, with 5 bases between the two ends. This CDR3 contains 12 residues. The CDR3 is CASSLSRDTQYF. The CDR3 nucleotides are TGTGCCAGCAGCTTAAGTAGAGATACGCAGTATTTT.

The CDR3 DNA reads as TGTGCCAGCAGTGAAGGGACAGCGGGACAGACCCAGTACTTC. This encodes CASSEGTAGQTQYF. The chain links TRBV6-1 to TRBJ2-5; perhaps TRBD2 as D (7 bases). V was pared by 1 base and J by 6 bases, with 12 bases between. The CDR3 has 14 amino acids. CDR1 and CDR2 from the germline V gene are MNHNS and SASEGT.

V usage is TRBV11-3 and J usage is TRBJ2-3, with a weak D call TRBD2 (5 bases). Between the trimmed V and J ends, which lost 3 bases and 6 bases, there was a span of 16 bases. Per germline, CDR1 SGHNT and CDR2 YENEEA. This CDR3 region has 15 residues. CDR3 loop: CASSFSRGTEDTQYF. Written as DNA, the CDR3 is TGTGCCAGCAGCTTCAGCCGGGGAACTGAGGATACGCAGTATTTT.

This clone was seen more than once but under ten times. The rearrangement joins TRBV19 to TRBJ1-1; 7 bases align to TRBD1. Germline-derived CDR1 and CDR2 are LNHDA and SQIVND (reference sequence). Trimming cost V 7 bases and J 0 bases; bases outside gene matches: 8. This CDR3 is built from 15 residues. The CDR3 protein is CASTTGANMNTEAFF. CDR3 sequence (DNA): TGTGCCAGTACCACAGGGGCGAACATGAACACTGAAGCTTTCTTT.

This clone was found a few times. The chain links TRBV28 to TRBJ1-2; TRBD1 might be the D (6 bases). This CDR3 has 15 residues. The germline CDR1 and CDR2 sequences are MDHEN and SYDVKM. The ends were cut back, 2 bases at V and 4 bases at J, with 14 bases in the middle. CDR3 DNA sequence: TGTGCCAGCAGTTTAGTGGACAGCTATTCCTATGGCTACACCTTC. Protein sequence: CASSLVDSYSYGYTF.

CDR3 DNA: TGCGCCAGCAGCCTCGGTACAGGGGCCGCAAATCAGCCCCAGCATTTT. Translating gives CASSLGTGAANQPQHF. The chain has TRBV5-1 and TRBJ1-5, with 7 bases fitting TRBD1. With V trimmed by 4 bases and J by 4 bases, 11 bases remained unmatched. This CDR3 has 16 residues. The germline CDR1 and CDR2 sequences are SGHRS and YFSETQ.

The chain employs TRBV24-1 and TRBJ2-5, with 11 bases matching TRBD2. The V gene's germline CDR1 is KGHDR and CDR2 SFDVKD. This CDR3 comprises 17 residues. After removal of 4 bases from V and 0 bases from J, the junction contained 6 bases not matched to a gene. The CDR3: CATSEGWTSGYQETQYF. As DNA, the CDR3 is TGTGCCACCAGTGAAGGATGGACTAGCGGGTACCAAGAGACCCAGTACTTC.

The V gene is TRBV19, the J gene TRBJ1-5; 9 bases fit TRBD1. V shed 6 bases, J shed 2 bases, and the junction held 5 bases outside the gene matches. Germline V lookup: CDR1 LNHDA, CDR2 SQIVND (reference sequence). The CDR3 is 15 residues long. In nucleotides, the CDR3 is TGTGCCAGTAGCGGGGACAGGGCCCGCAATCAGCCCCAGCATTTT. It is translated as CASSGDRARNQPQHF.

The rearrangement links TRBV5-1 to TRBJ1-2, with D unresolved. This CDR3 region has 17 residues. Germline V CDR1 and CDR2: SGHRS, YFSETQ. V was shortened by 7 bases and J by 6 bases, with 28 bases between the two germline ends. The CDR3 loop is CASFPSGMATLGNGYTF. CDR3 sequence (DNA): TGCGCCAGCTTTCCCAGCGGGATGGCTACACTAGGGAATGGCTACACCTTC.

This sequence joins TRBV24-1 and TRBJ2-4; 9 bases align to TRBD1. V trimming: 5 bases; J trimming: 0 bases; junction bases outside the gene matches: 10. Germline CDR1 and CDR2: KGHDR and SFDVKD. The CDR3 has 18 residues. The CDR3 sequence is CATSGADDRGVAKNIQYF. The CDR3 DNA follows: TGTGCCACCAGTGGGGCCGACGACAGGGGGGTAGCCAAAAACATTCAGTACTTC.

V gene TRBV2 combines with J gene TRBJ2-5; maybe TRBD2 (6 bases). The CDR3 is 13 residues long. V lost 6 bases and J lost 3, with 11 bases in between. Germline V gene lookup returns CDR1 SNHLY and CDR2 FYNNEI. The CDR3 reads CASRGRGKETQYF. The DNA for the CDR3 is TGTGCCAGCAGAGGACGGGGGAAAGAGACCCAGTACTTC. Drawing the rest from reference TRBV2 and TRBJ2-5, the complete variable domain is EPEVTQTPSHQVTQMGQEVILRCVPISNHLYFYWYRQILGQKVEFLVSFYNNEISEKSEIFDDQFSVERPDGSNFTLKIRSTKLEDSAMYFCASRGRGKETQYFGPGTRLLVL.

This clone appeared a few times. The chain has TRBV10-3 and TRBJ2-2; possibly TRBD2 for D (6 bases). Germline lookup yields CDR1 ENHRY and CDR2 SYGVKD. Between the trimmed V and J ends, which lost 11 bases and 6 bases, there was a span of 13 bases. This CDR3 has 12 residues. CDR3: CAGGFGSGELFF. The CDR3 DNA reads as TGTGCCGGGGGGTTCGGCTCCGGGGAGCTGTTTTTT.

The rearrangement joins TRBV21-1 to TRBJ2-7; TRBD1, the D gene given by the table, was not confirmed from the DNA. TRBV21-1 is designated a pseudogene. The CDR3 length is 15 residues. The CDR3 protein is CASSTGLSRVDEQYF. In nucleotides, the CDR3 is TGTGCCAGCAGCACCGGCTTAAGCAGGGTGGACGAGCAGTACTTC.

This chain connects TRBV2 to TRBJ1-4; 8 nucleotides match TRBD1. Germline-derived CDR1 and CDR2 are SNHLY and FYNNEI. Trimming cost V 5 bases and J 5 bases; bases outside gene matches: 7. This CDR3 has 15 amino acids. CDR3 coding DNA: TGTGCCAGCAGTCAAGGACAGGGCCCGAATGAAAAACTGTTTTTT. Translating it yields CASSQGQGPNEKLFF.

V and J are TRBV11-3 and TRBJ1-6, with 7 bases identical to TRBD1. Germline V gene data show CDR1 as SGHNT and CDR2 as YENEEA. Trimming removed 5 bases from V and 7 bases from J; junction bases left unmatched: 5. The CDR3 length is 14 residues. The CDR3 protein is CASSPDRANSPLHF. The CDR3 nucleotides read TGTGCCAGCAGCCCCGACAGGGCAAATTCACCCCTCCACTTT.

For the CDR3, the DNA is TGTGCCACCAGTGGAAGGGGGGGGTACATTCAGTACTTC. Amino acids: CATSGRGGYIQYF. The genes are TRBV24-1 and TRBJ2-4; a possible D gene is TRBD2 (7 bases). The CDR3 spans 13 residues. V shed 5 bases and J shed 8 bases, with 12 bases lying between them. The germline V gene has CDR1 KGHDR and CDR2 SFDVKD.

This rearrangement joins TRBV6-5 to TRBJ2-2, with a weak D call TRBD2 (6 bases). This CDR3 comprises 15 residues. Trimming removed 6 bases at V and 5 bases at J, with 16 bases between. CDR1 and CDR2 (germline): MNHEY, SVGAGI. CDR3 nucleotides: TGTGCCAGCAGATCCGGGACTGCGGGTACCGGGGAGCTGTTTTTT. It specifies CASRSGTAGTGELFF.

The V call is TRBV5-6, the J call TRBJ1-2, with D possibly matching TRBD1 (5 bases). V dropped 0 bases and J dropped 5 bases, with 14 bases sitting between them. The CDR3 loop spans 15 amino acids. CDR1 and CDR2 from the germline V gene are SGHDT and YYEEEE. CDR3 sequence reads: CASSLEQAISYGYTF. The CDR3 DNA follows: TGTGCCAGCAGCTTGGAACAGGCGATCTCTTATGGCTACACCTTC.

The chain has TRBV4-2 and TRBJ1-1; D unresolved. This CDR3 comprises 16 residues. The V end was cut by 4 bases, the J end by 4 bases, with 19 bases between. From germline, CDR1 is LGHNA and CDR2 YNFKEQ. The CDR3 DNA sequence: TGTGCCAGCAGCCCTTCCCTACTTCAGGAGGGCACTGAAGCTTTCTTT. Its protein is CASSPSLLQEGTEAFF.

The chain combines TRBV4-1 with TRBJ1-2; D perhaps matches TRBD1 (5 bases). CDR3 length equals 14 residues. With 0 bases removed from V and 4 bases from J, the gap between germline ends came to 9 bases. CDR1 is MGHRA and CDR2 is YSYEKL in the germline V gene. CDR3 region: CASSQEEGVYGYTF. The CDR3 DNA is TGCGCCAGCAGCCAAGAGGAAGGGGTCTATGGCTACACCTTC.

The rearrangement links TRBV4-3 to TRBJ1-4; TRBD1 aligns across 8 bases. The germline gives CDR1 LGHNA, CDR2 YSLEER. The CDR3 covers 16 residues. J lost 3 bases, V lost 1 base, and 4 bases had no gene match. The CDR3 coding sequence is TGCGCCAGCAGCCAAGGAGGACAGGGAGCTAATGAAAAACTGTTTTTT. This sequence encodes CASSQGGQGANEKLFF.

The rearrangement uses TRBV7-9 and TRBJ1-2; 7 bases align to TRBD1. The CDR3 length is 16 residues. Germline trimming cut 0 bases from V and 8 bases from J; bases unmatched to any gene: 12. Germline CDR1 is SEHNR and CDR2 is FQNEAQ (reference sequence). The CDR3 DNA follows: TGTGCCAGCAGCTTAGCGGATCAGGGGGTCAGAAGAGGCTACACCTTC. Protein sequence: CASSLADQGVRRGYTF.

The CDR3 loop is CASSPGDYEQYF. CDR3 bases: TGTGCCAGCAGCCCCGGGGATTACGAGCAGTACTTC. The J gene is TRBJ2-7, the V gene TRBV5-6, with TRBD2 as a possible D gene (5 bases). Germline V gene sequence: CDR1 SGHDT, CDR2 YYEEEE. Deletions cut 4 bases from V and 4 bases from J, with 9 bases between. CDR3 length equals 12 residues.

The CDR3 protein is CAWSPPVGNTQYF. The CDR3 region has the DNA TGTGCCTGGAGTCCCCCGGTCGGTAATACGCAGTATTTT. The V gene is TRBV30, the J gene TRBJ2-3; D call uncertain. The CDR3 spans 13 residues. The germline V and J ends were trimmed by 2 bases and 7 bases, with 13 bases remaining between them. CDR1 and CDR2 from the germline V gene are GTSNPN and SVGIG (reference sequence).

The V gene is TRBV13, the J gene TRBJ1-5, with no clear D. Looked up from germline, CDR1 is PRHDT and CDR2 is FYEKMQ (reference sequence). The CDR3 loop spans 14 amino acids. Trimming removed 0 bases at V and 2 bases at J, with 5 bases between. CDR3 sequence: CASSLGSGNQPQHF. CDR3 sequence (DNA): TGTGCCAGCAGCTTAGGCAGCGGCAATCAGCCCCAGCATTTT.

This clone was found a few times. The V gene is TRBV5-4, the J gene TRBJ1-6; 9 nucleotides align to TRBD1. The CDR3 length is 15 residues. Per germline, CDR1 SGHNT and CDR2 YYREEE (reference sequence). Trimming at V came to 4 bases and at J to 7 bases, leaving 6 bases not matched to a gene. The CDR3 loop is CASSRDRVSNSPLHF. The CDR3 bases are TGTGCCAGCAGCCGGGACAGGGTGTCGAATTCACCCCTCCACTTT.

The V gene is TRBV12-3 or TRBV12-4, the J gene TRBJ1-3; D uncertain. V lost 5 bases and J lost 4, with 9 bases in between. This CDR3 is 13 amino acids long. The CDR3 protein is CASSPARGNTIYF. For the CDR3, the DNA is TGTGCCAGCAGTCCCGCTAGAGGAAACACCATATATTTT.

About this clone itself: Different DNA sequences within this sample yield the same CDR3. The chain combines TRBV10-1 with TRBJ1-5; D remains ambiguous. This CDR3 region has 12 residues. Germline V lookup: CDR1 WNHNN, CDR2 SYGVQD (reference sequence). V was shortened by 0 bases and J by 7 bases, with 4 bases between the two germline ends. CDR3 protein: CASSESAQPQHF. The CDR3 nucleotides are TGCGCCAGCAGTGAGTCGGCACAGCCCCAGCATTTT.

V usage is TRBV11-2 and J usage is TRBJ1-6; D is unclear. The CDR3 consists of 15 residues. Per germline, CDR1 SGHAT and CDR2 FQNNGV. V lost 2 bases, J lost 10 bases, and 15 bases lay in between. The CDR3 spells CASSLMPERGSPLHF. CDR3 DNA: TGTGCCAGCAGCTTAATGCCCGAGCGAGGATCACCCCTCCACTTT.

This clone was counted between two and nine times. The chain employs TRBV6-5 and TRBJ2-6; D uncertain. This CDR3 region has 15 residues. V dropped 2 bases and J dropped 0 bases, with 5 bases sitting between them. Germline CDR1 and CDR2: MNHEY and SVGAGI. This chain's CDR3 is CASSYQVSGANVLTF. CDR3 sequence (DNA): TGTGCCAGCAGTTACCAGGTCTCTGGGGCCAACGTCCTGACTTTC.

This rearrangement joins TRBV19 to TRBJ2-2; 8 bases align to TRBD1. Germline loops: CDR1 LNHDA, CDR2 SQIVND (reference sequence). With 5 bases clipped from V and 1 base from J, the junction kept 9 bases outside the gene matches. The CDR3 contains 17 residues. CDR3 region: CASSEDRGGWNTGELFF. CDR3 nucleotide sequence: TGTGCCAGTAGTGAAGACAGGGGTGGATGGAACACCGGGGAGCTGTTTTTT. The whole variable domain, filled in from reference TRBV19 and TRBJ2-2, reads DGGITQSPKYLFRKEGQNVTLSCEQNLNHDAMYWYRQDPGQGLRLIYYSQIVNDFQKGDIAEGYSVSREKKESFPLTVTSAQKNPTAFYLCASSEDRGGWNTGELFFGEGSRLTVL.

V usage is TRBV18 and J usage is TRBJ1-3; D not resolved. Germline values: CDR1 KGHSH, CDR2 LQKENI. The CDR3 spans 17 residues. V dropped 2 bases and J dropped 0 bases, with 14 bases sitting between them. This CDR3 reads CASSPMAADASGNTIYF. The DNA of the CDR3 is TGTGCCAGCTCACCAATGGCCGCGGATGCCTCTGGAAACACCATATATTTT.